This TCR beta chain comes out of a study of blood T cell repertoires in COVID-19. For the study at large: Specimens from acute and convalescent COVID-19 originated in the United States, Italy and Spain. Sources were T cells, B-cell-depleted T cells, or PBMCs; the material itself was cDNA or gDNA.

V dropped 5 bases and J dropped 0 bases, with 10 bases sitting between them. Germline CDR1 MNHEY, CDR2 SMNVEV (reference sequence). This CDR3 has 14 amino acids. Per the authors' pipeline: Reference gene primer amplification gave nucleated cell count estimates. The protocol was immunoSEQ multiplex PCR, while the TCRdb copy is restricted to in-frame clones and leaves out a portion. The D gene and trimming were derived from the DNA, and the V and J assignments and clone size from that table. The table includes 200,000 or so clones, about four fifths detected once. The sequenced material came from peripheral blood. This chain joins TRBV27 and TRBJ1-1, with D possibly TRBD1 on 5 matching bases. The source is a woman in her seventies with active or convalescent COVID-19. CDR3 loop: CASSQGFMNTEAFF. Written as DNA, the CDR3 is TGTGCCAGCAGTCAGGGTTTCATGAACACTGAAGCTTTCTTT.